The next 22 T cell receptor beta chains were all read from a single sample in a study of T cells after yellow fever vaccination. TCRdb reprocessed the 5' RACE reads with MiXCR, giving one entry per CDR3 protein. The data hold fewer than 20,000 distinct CDR3 sequences, with roughly 3.7% observed a single time. This material consisted of PBMCs, either bulk or a sorted T-cell subset (CD4+, CD8+, memory, or dextramer-sorted; not recorded which), taken 15 days after the yellow fever booster vaccination. These receptors all stem from a man between 25 and 39 years old who received the YFV17D yellow fever vaccine.

This clonotype was seen repeatedly, ten times or more. The chain links TRBV4-2 to TRBJ1-6, with D perhaps matching TRBD1 (5 bases). V was trimmed by 0 bases and J by 6 bases, leaving 12 bases between them. CDR1 and CDR2 from the germline V gene are LGHNA and YNFKEQ. This CDR3 region has 16 residues. CDR3 DNA: TGTGCCAGCAGCCAAGAATTGCAGGGTGGTAATTCACCCCTCCACTTT. Translated, it gives CASSQELQGGNSPLHF.

This clonotype was observed at least ten times. The V call is TRBV29-1, the J call TRBJ1-4; 11 bases match TRBD1. The germline gives CDR1 SQVTM, CDR2 ANQGSEA. The CDR3 loop spans 14 amino acids. Trimming removed 3 bases from V and 7 bases from J; junction bases left unmatched: 4. The CDR3 here is CSVDKGQGGEKLFF. Here the CDR3 DNA reads TGCAGCGTTGATAAGGGACAGGGGGGTGAAAAACTGTTTTTT.

This clonotype was counted many times. The chain uses TRBV4-2 and TRBJ1-1, with D tentatively TRBD1 (5 bases). The V gene's germline CDR1 is LGHNA and CDR2 YNFKEQ. This CDR3 contains 15 residues. V was cut by 0 bases and J by 1 base, with 9 bases left in between. The CDR3 loop reads CASSQEEGSNTEAFF. Here the CDR3 DNA reads TGTGCCAGCAGCCAAGAAGAGGGGTCGAACACTGAAGCTTTCTTT.

This clonotype was recorded many times. The genes are TRBV29-1 and TRBJ1-2; 8 nucleotides line up with TRBD1. Trimming removed 4 bases from V and 8 bases from J; junction bases left unmatched: 12. Germline CDR1 and CDR2: SQVTM and ANQGSEA. The CDR3 contains 14 residues. The CDR3 bases are TGCAGCGTTGGCTGGACAGGGCCTGCGGAGGGCTACACCTTC. Translated: CSVGWTGPAEGYTF.

This clonotype was seen many times. The V gene is TRBV4-3, the J gene TRBJ2-2, with no clear D. Trimming shortened V by 3 bases and J by 0 bases, and 5 bases separated the two germline ends. CDR1 and CDR2 (germline): LGHNA, YSLEER. The CDR3 runs 14 residues. CDR3 DNA: TGCGCCAGCAGCCATTCGGCGAACACCGGGGAGCTGTTTTTT. Protein sequence: CASSHSANTGELFF.

This clonotype has at least ten counts. The gene calls are TRBV10-1 and TRBJ2-3; 8 bases align to TRBD1. V lost 3 bases to trimming and J lost 2 bases; unmatched junction nucleotides: 10. The CDR3 sequence is 17 residues long. Per germline, CDR1 WNHNN and CDR2 SYGVQD (reference sequence). The CDR3 DNA follows: TGCGCCAGCAGTGAAGGTTCGGGACAGGCGAACACAGATACGCAGTATTTT. Translating it yields CASSEGSGQANTDTQYF.

This clonotype has ten or more counts. The V gene is TRBV12-3 or TRBV12-4, the J gene TRBJ2-3, with 11 positions matching TRBD2. Trimming cost V 3 bases and J 3 bases; bases outside gene matches: 14. The CDR3 extends over 19 amino acids. This CDR3 is CASSFGHRSTSGRTDTQYF. In DNA form, the CDR3 reads TGTGCCAGCAGTTTTGGCCACCGGAGCACTAGCGGGAGAACAGATACGCAGTATTTT.

This clonotype was seen repeatedly, ten times or more. V gene TRBV6-5 combines with J gene TRBJ1-2; D is possibly TRBD1 (5 bases). This CDR3 has 12 amino acids. CDR1 is MNHEY, CDR2 SVGAGI, per germline. V dropped 2 bases and J dropped 8 bases, with 9 bases sitting between them. The CDR3 DNA reads as TGTGCCAGCAGTTACGGGGGGGAAGGCTACACCTTC. Translated, it gives CASSYGGEGYTF.

This clonotype was picked up many times. The chain carries TRBV5-4 and TRBJ2-1, with a tentative D call TRBD2 (6 bases). CDR1 is SGHNT and CDR2 is YYREEE in the germline V gene (reference sequence). The CDR3 is made up of 14 amino acids. The V end lost 1 base, the J end lost 9 bases, and 14 bases lay between the germline ends. The CDR3 DNA follows: TGTGCCAGCAGCTTGCTGGCGGGATCAATTGAGCAGTTCTTC. Translated: CASSLLAGSIEQFF. The full variable domain, its missing parts supplied by reference TRBV5-4 and TRBJ2-1, is ETGVTQSPTHLIKTRGQQVTLRCSSQSGHNTVSWYQQALGQGPQFIFQYYREEENGRGNFPPRFSGLQFPNYSSELNVNALELDDSALYLCASSLLAGSIEQFFGPGTRLTVL.

This clonotype is medium-sized (0.01 to 0.1%) in the sample. The rearrangement links TRBV14 to TRBJ2-1; possibly TRBD2 for D (6 bases). The CDR3 has 13 amino acids. V was clipped by 4 bases and J by 6 bases, with 10 bases between them. Germline CDR1 is SGHDN and CDR2 is FVKESK. CDR3 sequence (DNA): TGTGCCAGCAGCCCGGGACTCCTCAATGAGCAGTTCTTC. Its protein product is CASSPGLLNEQFF.

This clonotype was counted ten times or more. This chain uses TRBV9 with TRBJ2-5, with unresolved D. The CDR3 has 14 residues. Germline CDR1 SGDLS, CDR2 YYNGEE. V lost 0 bases, J lost 0 bases, and 6 bases lay in between. The CDR3 loop reads CASSVGSYQETQYF. CDR3 DNA sequence: TGTGCCAGCAGCGTAGGTTCGTACCAAGAGACCCAGTACTTC.

The gene calls are TRBV5-5 and TRBJ1-1, with no clear D. The V gene's germline CDR1 is SGHKS and CDR2 YYEKEE (reference sequence). This CDR3 is 15 amino acids long. V gave up 4 bases and J gave up 8 bases, with 21 bases separating them. The CDR3: CASSLGSAGPYEAFF. The CDR3 DNA follows: TGTGCCAGCAGCCTTGGGTCGGCAGGTCCTTACGAAGCTTTCTTT.

This clonotype was recorded at least ten times. The rearrangement joins TRBV7-2 to TRBJ1-6; D unclear. The CDR3 totals 16 residues. CDR1 and CDR2 from the germline V gene are SGHTA and FQGNSA. V gave up 6 bases and J gave up 6 bases, with 18 bases separating them. The CDR3 sequence: CASRGSGYPSNSPLHF. CDR3 sequence (DNA): TGTGCCAGCAGGGGGTCGGGATACCCGAGTAATTCACCCCTCCACTTT.

This clonotype was observed many times. The J gene is TRBJ2-1, the V gene TRBV7-2; 9 bases agree with TRBD2. The CDR3 is made up of 14 amino acids. The germline V gene has CDR1 SGHTA and CDR2 FQGNSA. Trimming removed 2 bases from V and 4 bases from J; junction bases left unmatched: 0. CDR3 coding DNA: TGTGCCAGCAGCTTAAGCGGGGGGTACAATGAGCAGTTCTTC. Protein sequence: CASSLSGGYNEQFF.

Many counts were recorded for this clonotype. This chain uses TRBV4-1 with TRBJ1-6, with TRBD1 matching 8 bases. Germline values: CDR1 MGHRA, CDR2 YSYEKL. This CDR3 contains 17 residues. The J segment lost 9 bases and the V segment lost 1 base, leaving 11 bases of the junction unmatched. The chain's CDR3 is CASSQGGQGVLFSPLHF. The DNA for the CDR3 is TGCGCCAGCAGCCAAGGAGGACAGGGAGTATTATTTTCACCCCTCCACTTT.

This clonotype was counted at least ten times. The V call is TRBV29-1, the J call TRBJ1-1, with no clear D. The CDR3 covers 13 residues. Germline CDR1 is SQVTM and CDR2 is ANQGSEA. The V gene lost 1 base and the J gene lost 1 base, with 7 bases spanning the gap. CDR3 loop: CSVEGNKNTEAFF. CDR3 sequence (DNA): TGCAGCGTTGAAGGTAACAAGAACACTGAAGCTTTCTTT.

V and J are TRBV29-1 and TRBJ2-7; TRBD2 aligns across 9 bases. Germline V gene data show CDR1 as SQVTM and CDR2 as ANQGSEA. The junction had 8 bases not matched to a gene; V was cut back by 0 bases and J by 2 bases. This CDR3 is 16 amino acids long. The CDR3 here is CSVEDRSSGRPYEQYF. In DNA, the CDR3 is TGCAGCGTTGAAGATCGTAGTAGCGGGAGACCCTACGAGCAGTACTTC.

The sample holds many counts of this clonotype. This chain links TRBV28 with TRBJ2-3; a possible D gene is TRBD2 (5 bases). Trimming removed 5 bases from V and 1 base from J, with 10 bases in between. Germline CDR1 reads MDHEN; CDR2 reads SYDVKM. The CDR3 spans 14 residues. CDR3 in DNA: TGTGCCAGCAGTACTAGGTCTGGCACAGATACGCAGTATTTT. This codes for CASSTRSGTDTQYF.

This clonotype appeared many times. The chain carries TRBV11-3 and TRBJ2-1, with D unresolved. With 1 base removed from V and 7 bases from J, the gap between germline ends came to 8 bases. The CDR3 extends over 13 amino acids. The V gene's germline CDR1 is SGHNT and CDR2 YENEEA. The CDR3 spells CASSLGSGNEQFF. CDR3 coding DNA: TGTGCCAGCAGCTTAGGGTCCGGGAATGAGCAGTTCTTC. The entire variable domain, with the rest obtained from reference TRBV11-3 and TRBJ2-1, is as follows: EAGVVQSPRYKIIEKKQPVAFWCNPISGHNTLYWYLQNLGQGPELLIRYENEEAVDDSQLPKDRFSAERLKGVDSTLKIQPAELGDSAVYLCASSLGSGNEQFFGPGTRLTVL.

The table lists this clonotype with many counts. This chain links TRBV12-3 or TRBV12-4 with TRBJ1-5; D is ambiguous. Deletions cut 0 bases from V and 6 bases from J, with 9 bases between. This CDR3 has 14 amino acids. CDR3 amino acids: CASSLASVGQPQHF. CDR3 DNA: TGTGCCAGCAGTTTAGCTTCTGTAGGTCAGCCCCAGCATTTT.

This clonotype counts as medium-sized. The gene calls are TRBV6-5 and TRBJ2-1; the match to TRBD2 covers 8 bases. The CDR3 extends over 18 amino acids. V was pared by 4 bases and J by 2 bases, with 13 bases of the junction left unmatched. Germline loops: CDR1 MNHEY, CDR2 SVGAGI. The CDR3 coding sequence is TGTGCCAGCAGTTCACAGGGCCCCGTAGCGGGACCCTACAATGAGCAGTTCTTC. This translates into CASSSQGPVAGPYNEQFF.

This clonotype was seen repeatedly, ten times or more. This rearrangement joins TRBV27 to TRBJ1-1, with 7 bases aligning to TRBD1. V lost 3 bases to trimming and J lost 4 bases; unmatched junction nucleotides: 5. The germline V gene has CDR1 MNHEY and CDR2 SMNVEV (reference sequence). The CDR3 loop spans 14 amino acids. CDR3 DNA sequence: TGTGCCAGCAGTTTCACAGGGGTGGGCACTGAAGCTTTCTTT. Its protein product is CASSFTGVGTEAFF.